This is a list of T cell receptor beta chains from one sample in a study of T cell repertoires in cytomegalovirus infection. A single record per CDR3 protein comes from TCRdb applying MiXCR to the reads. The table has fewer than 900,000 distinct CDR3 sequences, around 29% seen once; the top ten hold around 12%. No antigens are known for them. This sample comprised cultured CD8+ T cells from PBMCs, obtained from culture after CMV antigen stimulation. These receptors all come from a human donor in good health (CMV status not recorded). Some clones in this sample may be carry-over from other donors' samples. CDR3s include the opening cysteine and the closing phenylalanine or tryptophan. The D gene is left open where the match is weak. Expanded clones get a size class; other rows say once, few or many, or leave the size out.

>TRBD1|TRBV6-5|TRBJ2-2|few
CASSIGTGESIPIDAGELFF
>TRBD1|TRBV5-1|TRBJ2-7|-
CASSGDRVHEQYF
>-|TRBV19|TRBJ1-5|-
CASTLDSYSNQPQHF
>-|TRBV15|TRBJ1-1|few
CATSRTGTLPVNTEAFF
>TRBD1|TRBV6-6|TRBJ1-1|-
CASSYPGGGETEAFF
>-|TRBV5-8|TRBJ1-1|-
CASSLVSANTEAFF
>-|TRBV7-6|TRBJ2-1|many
CASSMRPYEQFF
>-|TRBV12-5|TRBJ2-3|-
CASAPGLQAGTDTQYF
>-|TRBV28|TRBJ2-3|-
CASSTSKWAPTDTQYF
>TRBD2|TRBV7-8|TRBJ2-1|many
CASSLGRGGQGEQFF
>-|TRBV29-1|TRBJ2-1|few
CSVEDHSALPYNEQFF
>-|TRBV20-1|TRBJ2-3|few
CSASLGTDTQYF
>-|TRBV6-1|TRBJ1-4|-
CASSDRGFSNEKLFF
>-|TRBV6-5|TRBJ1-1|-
CASLPRGKTEAFF
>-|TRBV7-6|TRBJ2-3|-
CASSLPSITDTQYF
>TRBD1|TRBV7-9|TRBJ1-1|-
CASSQRTGRMNTEAFF
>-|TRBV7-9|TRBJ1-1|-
CASSLLGTKYTEAFF
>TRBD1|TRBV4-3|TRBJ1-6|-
CASSPTGQGNSPLHF
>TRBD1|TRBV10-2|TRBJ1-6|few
CASKDRNNSPLHF
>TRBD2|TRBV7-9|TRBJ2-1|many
CASSSWTSGGLQFF
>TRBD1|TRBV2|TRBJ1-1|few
CASTDRENTEAFF
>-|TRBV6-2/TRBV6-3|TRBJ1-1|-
CASSSTGFGNTEAFF
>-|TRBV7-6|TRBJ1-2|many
CASSLESRTVYGYTF
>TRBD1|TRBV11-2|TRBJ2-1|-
CASSRTGDDEQFF
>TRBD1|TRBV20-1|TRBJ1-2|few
CSARGGTGEVSYGYTF
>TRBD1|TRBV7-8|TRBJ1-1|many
CASSYTGVNTEAFF
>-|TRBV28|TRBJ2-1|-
CASSYFRHDEQFF
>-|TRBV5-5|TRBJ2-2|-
CASSSDYPNTGELFF
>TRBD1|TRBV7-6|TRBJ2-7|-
CASSTYYRDSVTYEQYF
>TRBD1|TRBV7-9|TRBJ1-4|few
CASRGQQNEKLFF
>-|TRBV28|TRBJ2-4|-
CASSLSSIQYF
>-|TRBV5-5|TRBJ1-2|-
CASSFPSGGGGMNYGYTF
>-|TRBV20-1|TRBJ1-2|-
CSARENGGTNYGYTF
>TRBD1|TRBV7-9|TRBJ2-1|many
CASSRTGITYNEQFF
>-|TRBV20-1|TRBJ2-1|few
CSAGSGALTGFF
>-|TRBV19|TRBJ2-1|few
CASSITLGTGPYNEQFF
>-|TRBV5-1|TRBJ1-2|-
CASSLAAGSGYTF
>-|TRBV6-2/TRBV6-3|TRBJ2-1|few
CASTSRVRGLDNEQFF
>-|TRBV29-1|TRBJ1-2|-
CSVESRGSSGLFYGYTF
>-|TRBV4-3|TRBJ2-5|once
CASSPDTAGRETQYF
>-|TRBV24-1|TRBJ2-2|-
CATSGRDTPGGELFF
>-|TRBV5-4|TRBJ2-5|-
CASSLVEEIETQYF
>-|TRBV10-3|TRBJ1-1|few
CAISEGAAEAFF
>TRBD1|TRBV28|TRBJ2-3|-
CASSRGQGSITDTQYF
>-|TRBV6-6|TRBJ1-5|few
CASSVWQNMDQPQHF
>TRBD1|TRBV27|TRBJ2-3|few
CASSQLMGQGTDTQYF
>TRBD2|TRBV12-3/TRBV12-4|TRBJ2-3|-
CASSLVAGEHRSTDTQYF
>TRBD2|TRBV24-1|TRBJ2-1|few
CATRPVIRRGVPYNEQFF
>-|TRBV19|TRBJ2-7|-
CASSEVATLLSYEQYF
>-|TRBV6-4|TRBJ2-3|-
CASSERDGTDTQYF
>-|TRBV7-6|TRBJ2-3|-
CASSTWDSTDTQYF
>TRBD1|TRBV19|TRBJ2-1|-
CASSIGQGSSYNEQFF
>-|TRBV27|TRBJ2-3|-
CASSTRAGRDTQYF
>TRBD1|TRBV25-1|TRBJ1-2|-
CASSEYWTGEFGYTF
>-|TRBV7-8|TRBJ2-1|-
CASSSGGGTGIEQFF
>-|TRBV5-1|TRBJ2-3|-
CASSLDYGRFTDTQYF
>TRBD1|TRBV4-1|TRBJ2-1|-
CASSQGGPDEQFF